The 8 T cell receptor beta chains below all came from one sample that was sequenced in a study of shared clonotypes between healthy human individuals. This table comes from immunoSEQ multiplex PCR, and its TCRdb copy is limited to in-frame clones, with some not included. The profile covers 2 million to 2.5 million clones, with 92% appearing a single time and approximately 0.41% taken by the ten largest. Material for sequencing was naive CD4+ T cells from PBMCs. Indicated subset: CD45RA+ positively selected. These receptors were taken from a man in his late teens or twenties in good health. Some clones in this sample may be carry-over from other donors' samples.

In the case of this clone: The junction shows a germline mismatch at one end, possibly a read error. The rearrangement links TRBV15 to TRBJ2-4; D unclear. The CDR3 runs to 14 residues. CDR1 is LNHNV, CDR2 YYDKDF, per germline (reference sequence). The CDR3 sequence is CATSRDPRTSIQYF. The CDR3 nucleotides read TGTGCCACCAGCCGAGACCCCAGGACGAGCATTCAGTACTTC.

CDR3 region: CASSIAVAGGETQYF. The CDR3 DNA sequence: TGTGCCAGCAGCATAGCGGTAGCGGGAGGTGAGACCCAGTACTTC. This chain joins TRBV9 and TRBJ2-5; the match to TRBD2 covers 10 bases. Looked up from germline, CDR1 is SGDLS and CDR2 is YYNGEE. With 4 bases clipped from V and 5 bases from J, the junction kept 8 bases outside the gene matches. The CDR3 totals 15 residues. The full variable domain, rest sourced from reference TRBV9 and TRBJ2-5, is DSGVTQTPKHLITATGQRVTLRCSPRSGDLSVYWYQQSLDQGLQFLIQYYNGEERAKGNILERFSAQQFPDLHSELNLSSLELGDSALYFCASSIAVAGGETQYFGPGTRLLVL.

The chain recombines TRBV19 with TRBJ1-5, with 8 bases lining up with TRBD1. Germline CDR1 and CDR2: LNHDA and SQIVND (reference sequence). The CDR3 totals 14 residues. V gave up 10 bases and J gave up 0 bases; unmatched junction bases: 5. As DNA, the CDR3 is TGTGCCACCTTCGACAGGGGTAGCAATCAGCCCCAGCATTTT. Translating it yields CATFDRGSNQPQHF. Combining the CDR3 with reference TRBV19 and TRBJ1-5 gives the whole variable domain DGGITQSPKYLFRKEGQNVTLSCEQNLNHDAMYWYRQDPGQGLRLIYYSQIVNDFQKGDIAEGYSVSREKKESFPLTVTSAQKNPTAFYLCATFDRGSNQPQHFGDGTRLSIL.

The V call is TRBV11-2, the J call TRBJ2-1, with 7 bases identical to TRBD1. The trim removed 6 bases at V and 7 bases at J, leaving 9 bases unmatched. Germline V gene data show CDR1 as SGHAT and CDR2 as FQNNGV. The CDR3 spans 14 residues. The CDR3 here is CASSNRGGRNEQFF. In DNA, the CDR3 is TGTGCCAGCAGTAACAGGGGCGGAAGGAATGAGCAGTTCTTC.

The chain combines TRBV5-8 with TRBJ2-6; D may be TRBD2 (5 bases). Per germline, CDR1 SGHTS and CDR2 YDEGEE. This CDR3 region has 15 residues. V lost 4 bases and J 2 bases, leaving 10 bases between the germline ends. The CDR3: CASSPEVAGANVLTF. In nucleotides, the CDR3 is TGTGCCAGCAGCCCGGAGGTCGCTGGGGCCAACGTCCTGACTTTC.

The chain couples TRBV4-1 to TRBJ2-1; 9 bases align to TRBD1. Germline V CDR1 and CDR2: MGHRA, YSYEKL. The CDR3 totals 19 residues. With 4 bases clipped from V and 4 bases from J, the junction kept 17 bases outside the gene matches. CDR3 residues: CASSRQDRGLSGIYNEQFF. CDR3 nucleotides: TGCGCCAGCAGCCGTCAGGACAGGGGTTTGAGCGGGATATACAATGAGCAGTTCTTC.

The rearrangement uses TRBV5-1 and TRBJ2-1; the D gene is possibly TRBD2 (5 bases). The CDR3 sequence is 15 residues long. Germline V lookup: CDR1 SGHRS, CDR2 YFSETQ. Trimming removed 0 bases from V and 4 bases from J, with 11 bases in between. CDR3 coding DNA: TGCGCCAGCAGCTTGGGTAGCGCGACGTACAATGAGCAGTTCTTC. Residues: CASSLGSATYNEQFF.

The genes are TRBV19 and TRBJ2-1; D might be TRBD1 (5 bases). With 5 bases removed from V and 10 bases from J, the gap between germline ends came to 9 bases. Looked up from germline, CDR1 is LNHDA and CDR2 is SQIVND (reference sequence). CDR3 length: 11 amino acids. The CDR3, as DNA: TGTGCCAGTAGTTCGTGGGGCGAGCAGTTCTTC. Its protein is CASSSWGEQFF.